This T cell receptor (beta chain) stems from a study of blood T cell repertoires in COVID-19 (dated by TCRdb to about 2020). Study-wide context: Samples covering the acute and convalescent phases of COVID-19 were provided by collaborators in the United States, Italy and Spain. The prospective study material was composed of cDNA or gDNA derived from T cells, B-cell-depleted T cells, or PBMCs. Subjects who had been exposed to COVID-19, were actively infected with it, or had recovered from it provided the deeply sampled blood TCRbeta repertoires that made up the dataset. The repertoires were released in a freely available public database intended as a resource for research on the immune response to SARS-CoV-2. Samples came from the ongoing ImmuneRACE study (first 160 participants) plus 1,254 subjects from 6 global collaborators. Nearly every sample came with metadata listing a de-identified subject ID, COVID-19 status, age in years and sex. Where available, HLA class I and class II types were obtained from metadata supplied by the sample provider rather than from assay-based typing. Overall results and qualifications from the work: How much clinical and demographic metadata was included differed by source and by participant, and the metadata was provided uncurated.

This clone was seen just once. This receptor's antigen is unknown. No quality values exist for individual bases; no much larger clone is one base distant. TCRbeta CDR3 regions were amplified from genomic DNA by means of the immunoSEQ Assay, a bias-controlled multiplex PCR. The paper's data handling went like this. The number of nucleated cells in each sample was estimated from the amplification of reference gene primers within the assay. Sequence reads were collapsed and filtered to measure the absolute abundance of every unique TCRbeta CDR3 rearrangement. For each sample, productive Simpson clonality was calculated as the square root of Simpson's diversity index across productive rearrangements. This is the immuneACCESS table as TCRdb keeps it, with only in-frame sequences that have V and J called. A part of the clones is gone; compared with another copy, unresolved V genes explain less than half, and the rest is unexplained. For V, J and clone size, that table is used; D and trimming come from the DNA. The sample yields approximately 75,000 clones; approximately 85% were counted once. The ten largest account for 5.1% of the sample.

Whole blood was collected in K2EDTA tubes by collaborating institutions according to the institutions' own protocols. For TCRbeta analysis, collaborators shipped samples as frozen whole blood, isolated PBMCs, or DNA extracted from either of those sample types. Measured from the cysteine to the phenylalanine, the CDR3 is 16 residues long. Of the read, only the CDR3 DNA is kept; its 48 bases are in frame from base 1. Relative to germline, V is missing 6 bases and J is missing 3 bases, with 5 bases of the junction outside any gene match. CDR1 and CDR2 are read off the germline V gene as SNHLY and FYNNEI.

The V gene is TRBV2 and the J gene is TRBJ2-1, and 13 junctional nucleotides match TRBD2. Sequenced material: peripheral blood. The receptor was derived from a man aged 80 or over with acute or convalescent COVID-19. The DNA is TGTGCCAGCAGGAAACTAGCGGGGGGGTTCTACAATGAGCAGTTCTTC. Its product reads: CASRKLAGGFYNEQFF.